The rows below give T cell receptor beta chains drawn from one sample of a study of metastatic and nonmetastatic thyroid tumors. MiXCR re-clonotyped the PCR reads for TCRdb. The table has approximately 21,000 clones, about 30% seen once. Sequenced sample: tumor tissue. The receptors derive from a female donor with papillary thyroid cancer or a benign thyroid nodule (not recorded which). Some clones in this sample may be carry-over from other donors' samples. Both conserved end residues are part of each CDR3. The D gene is left open where the match is weak. Some rows have no size entry. The others give once, few or many, or a class for an expanded clone.

D gene	clone size	V gene	J gene	CDR3 DNA	CDR3 protein
TRBD2	few	TRBV6-9	TRBJ2-7	TGTGCCAGCAGTTCCGGGGGGTTTGGTTCTCTACCCTACTACGAGCAGTACTTC	CASSSGGFGSLPYYEQYF
-	many	TRBV7-2	TRBJ2-5	TGTGCCAGCAGCTTCCAGGGGAGTGAGACCCAGTACTTC	CASSFQGSETQYF
TRBD1	many	TRBV2	TRBJ2-2	TGTGCCAGCAAGAGGGGGACAGTTAACACCGGGGAGCTGTTTTTT	CASKRGTVNTGELFF
TRBD2	many	TRBV7-8	TRBJ2-7	TGTGCCAGCAGCCCAACCGCTACCTCGGGCGGGAGAGGGGAGCAGTACTTC	CASSPTATSGGRGEQYF
TRBD2	-	TRBV20-1	TRBJ2-1	TGCAGTGCTAGGGTGACACTAGCGGGGGGTAATCGGAATGAGCAGTTCTTC	CSARVTLAGGNRNEQFF
TRBD2	-	TRBV20-1	TRBJ2-7	TGCAGTGCTGGGAGGGTATCGGGATACGAGCAGTACTTC	CSAGRVSGYEQYF
-	many	TRBV7-6	TRBJ2-2	TGTGCCAGCAGCTTAGCGCAGGGGCACTGGAACACCGGGGAGCTGTTTTTT	CASSLAQGHWNTGELFF
TRBD1	many	TRBV19	TRBJ1-5	TGTGCCAGTAGTATCTCCTCCGGGACAGCTAATCAGCCCCAGCATTTT	CASSISSGTANQPQHF
-	-	TRBV6-1	TRBJ2-7	TGTGCCAGCAGTGCAACCGGGAAAGGGGCATACGAGCAGTACTTC	CASSATGKGAYEQYF
TRBD1	many	TRBV4-3	TRBJ1-1	TGCGCCAGCAGCCGAAAACAGGGGCTGAACACTGAAGCTTTCTTT	CASSRKQGLNTEAFF
-	few	TRBV28	TRBJ1-5	TGTGCCAGAAGTTGGTTTACTCGGGCAGGGGCACTTAATCAGCCCCAGCATTTT	CARSWFTRAGALNQPQHF
-	medium-sized	TRBV4-1	TRBJ2-7	TGCGCCAGCAGCCAACCAACTAGTGCCGAGCAGTACTTC	CASSQPTSAEQYF
-	-	TRBV20-1	TRBJ1-2	TGCAGTGCACATCTTGACAGCTCGCGGGGCTACACCTTC	CSAHLDSSRGYTF
TRBD1	many	TRBV3-1	TRBJ2-1	TGTGCCAGCAGCCACTCCGGGACAGGGCGTGGTGAGCAGTTCTTC	CASSHSGTGRGEQFF
TRBD1	many	TRBV30	TRBJ1-3	TGTGCCTGGAAGCCCCCAGGGGGCCTTGCTGGAAACACCATATATTTT	CAWKPPGGLAGNTIYF
-	-	TRBV7-8	TRBJ1-1	TGTGCCAGCAGCTCACAGGAAGGGACTGAAGCTTTCTTT	CASSSQEGTEAFF
TRBD1	medium-sized	TRBV10-3	TRBJ1-5	TGTGCCTCCTCAACAGGGGATAACAATCAGCCCCAGCATTTT	CASSTGDNNQPQHF
-	medium-sized	TRBV5-1	TRBJ2-1	TGCGCCAGCAGCTTGAATCAACCGAGCTCCTACAATGAGCAGTTCTTC	CASSLNQPSSYNEQFF
-	many	TRBV4-2	TRBJ2-1	TGTGCCAGCAGCCAAGAGAGCTATGGGGGATACAATGAGCAGTTCTTC	CASSQESYGGYNEQFF
-	-	TRBV19	TRBJ1-5	TGTGCCATTAGTATAGATCGGATCGACAGCTCCAATCAGCCCCAGCATTTT	CAISIDRIDSSNQPQHF
-	-	TRBV11-2	TRBJ2-3	TGTGCCAGCAGCTTAGGACTAGTGTACACAGATACGCAGTATTTT	CASSLGLVYTDTQYF
-	many	TRBV6-1	TRBJ2-4	TGTGCCAGCAGTGAAACAGGCAAAGCCAAAAACATTCAGTACTTC	CASSETGKAKNIQYF
-	-	TRBV20-1	TRBJ2-7	TGCAGTGCTAGGAAGGGAGAGCCCTACGAGCAGTACTTC	CSARKGEPYEQYF
TRBD2	few	TRBV6-2/TRBV6-3	TRBJ2-2	TGTGCCAGCAGTACCCGGACTAGCGGGGGCGAGATAACCGGGGAGCTGTTTTTT	CASSTRTSGGEITGELFF
TRBD1	-	TRBV5-1	TRBJ2-7	TGCGCCAGCAGCACTGGACAGGGTTACACCTACGAGCAGTACTTC	CASSTGQGYTYEQYF
TRBD1	-	TRBV25-1	TRBJ2-3	TGTGCCAGCAGTATCCTACCCGGGACAGGGGTTACAGGCAAGACAGATACACAGTATTTT	CASSILPGTGVTGKTDTQYF
-	-	TRBV11-3	TRBJ2-7	TGTGCCAGCAGCGTAAGCGGAGCTTCCTACGAGCAGTACTTC	CASSVSGASYEQYF
-	many	TRBV5-1	TRBJ2-5	TGCGCCAGCAGCTTGGCCCGGACTTTGGGACAAGAGACCCAGTACTTC	CASSLARTLGQETQYF
-	-	TRBV28	TRBJ2-2	TGTGCCAGCAGACAGGGTGCCGGGGAGCTGTTTTTT	CASRQGAGELFF
-	-	TRBV25-1	TRBJ1-5	TGTGCCATCACCCGCCCTCGACGTAGCAGGGAGGTCCCCAGGGGTCAGCCCCAGCATTTT	CAITRPRRSREVPRGQPQHF
TRBD2	-	TRBV12-3/TRBV12-4	TRBJ2-1	TGTGCCAGCAGTTCCACTAGCGTACAAGTCAATGAGCAGTTCTTC	CASSSTSVQVNEQFF
-	-	TRBV28	TRBJ2-7	TGTGCCAGCAGTTTCCCCGATAGCTGCGAGCAGTACTTC	CASSFPDSCEQYF
-	-	TRBV9	TRBJ2-2	TGTGCCAGCAGCGTATGGGGTTCGGCCCGGGAGCTGTTTTTT	CASSVWGSARELFF
-	-	TRBV12-3/TRBV12-4	TRBJ2-1	TGTGCCAGCCTACCGGGGAGATCCTACAATGAGCAGTTCTTC	CASLPGRSYNEQFF
-	-	TRBV2	TRBJ2-7	TGTGCCAGCAGGGAAGAAAGGGTGACATACGGGCAGTACTTC	CASREERVTYGQYF
TRBD2	many	TRBV7-8	TRBJ2-3	TGTGCCAGCAGCTTACCAACTAGCGGGGGGGACACAGATACGCAGTATTTT	CASSLPTSGGDTDTQYF
-	many	TRBV11-2	TRBJ2-2	TGTGCCAGCAGCTTAGAGCCTCCAGGGGGAGGGAACACCGGGGAGCTGTTTTTT	CASSLEPPGGGNTGELFF
-	many	TRBV2	TRBJ1-5	TGTGCCAGCAGTGCCCGAGGGGGGCTGTCCGAACAGCCCCAGCATTTT	CASSARGGLSEQPQHF
-	-	TRBV6-1	TRBJ2-7	TGTGCCAGCAGTAAGGACATGGTGCACGAGCAGTACTTC	CASSKDMVHEQYF
-	-	TRBV19	TRBJ1-5	TGTGCCAGTAGTATAGAAGGGACCAGAAATCAGCCCCAGCATTTT	CASSIEGTRNQPQHF
-	-	TRBV27	TRBJ1-1	TGTGCCAGCAGTTATCAGGAGTACACTGAAGCTTTCTTT	CASSYQEYTEAFF
-	-	TRBV7-3	TRBJ2-1	TGTGCCAGCAGCTCTCTAGCGTGGGTGGGGAATGAGCAGTTCTTC	CASSSLAWVGNEQFF
-	few	TRBV4-1	TRBJ2-6	TGCGCCAGCAGCCATGGGGGTTGGGGGGCTGGGGCCAACGTCCTGACTTTC	CASSHGGWGAGANVLTF
-	-	TRBV19	TRBJ2-7	TGTGCCAGTAGTATAGCTGGACAGTACGAGCAGTACTTC	CASSIAGQYEQYF
-	few	TRBV20-1	TRBJ1-5	TGCAGTTCTGTGCCCCAGCATTTT	CSSVPQHF
TRBD1	many	TRBV10-1	TRBJ2-7	TGCGCCAGCAGTGAGTCATACAGGGGGACGAAAGAGCAGTACTTC	CASSESYRGTKEQYF
TRBD1	few	TRBV6-1	TRBJ2-7	TGTGCCAGCAGCCAAGACCCGAGACAGGGTTACGAGCAGCACTTC	CASSQDPRQGYEQHF
TRBD1	-	TRBV11-2	TRBJ2-7	TGTGCCAGCAGCGATGTCCTTTCGGGACAGGGGTACTACGAGCAGTACTTC	CASSDVLSGQGYYEQYF
-	many	TRBV12-3/TRBV12-4	TRBJ2-4	TGTGCCAGCAGGGGCTCATCCAAAAACATTCAGTACTTC	CASRGSSKNIQYF
TRBD1	medium-sized	TRBV30	TRBJ2-7	TGTGCCTGGAGTCCACAGGGGAACGAGCAGTACTTC	CAWSPQGNEQYF
TRBD1	many	TRBV5-8	TRBJ2-2	TGTGCCAGCAGCTTGTACAGGGGTAACACCGGGGAGCTGTTTTTT	CASSLYRGNTGELFF
-	many	TRBV19	TRBJ2-3	TGTGCCAGTAGCCAGGGGGGGGCCATGGCAGATACGCAGTATTTT	CASSQGGAMADTQYF
-	many	TRBV19	TRBJ1-6	TGTGCCAGTAGTTCCCACAGGGATTCCTATAATTCACCCCTCCACTTT	CASSSHRDSYNSPLHF
TRBD2	medium-sized	TRBV20-1	TRBJ2-7	TGCAGTGCCAGGGACAGTAGCGGGGGGGCGTCCTACGAGCAGTACTTC	CSARDSSGGASYEQYF